Sequencing of this T cell receptor beta chain was carried out in a study of blood T cell repertoires in COVID-19 (dated by TCRdb to the early 2020s). Regarding the study in general: Collaborator samples came from the United States, Italy and Spain and covered acute and convalescent phases of COVID-19. The material from the prospective study consisted of cDNA or gDNA derived from T cells, B-cell-depleted T cells, or PBMCs. The repertoires were released in a freely available public database meant as a resource for research on the immune response to SARS-CoV-2. The dataset comprised deeply sampled blood TCRbeta repertoires from subjects exposed to, actively infected with, or recovered from COVID-19. Where available, HLA class I and class II types were taken from metadata supplied by the sample provider and were not determined by assay-based typing. The sample metadata nearly always contained a de-identified subject ID, COVID-19 status, age in years and sex. The samples were drawn from the first 160 participants of the ongoing ImmuneRACE study and from some 1,300 subjects provided by 6 global collaborators.

One collaborating source in Seattle enrolled patients while the patients were actively infected and followed the patients over time throughout the course of disease. The collaborating institutions used their own protocols to collect whole blood in K2EDTA tubes. For TCRbeta analysis, collaborators shipped samples as frozen whole blood, isolated PBMCs, or DNA extracted from either of those sample types. TCRbeta CDR3 regions were amplified from genomic DNA by means of the immunoSEQ Assay, a bias-controlled multiplex PCR. Processing in the source paper ran as follows. The number of nucleated cells in each sample was estimated from the amplification of reference gene primers within the assay. To quantify the absolute abundance of each unique TCRbeta CDR3 rearrangement, sequence reads were collapsed and filtered. For each sample, productive Simpson clonality was calculated as the square root of Simpson's diversity index across productive rearrangements. TCRdb's version of the immuneACCESS table is confined to in-frame rearrangements and falls short of the full clone set. An unresolved V gene accounts for under half of the shortfall where checked; the remainder is of unknown origin. V and J calls and clone size come straight from that table; D and trimming were deduced from the DNA. Across this sample there are 150,000 to 250,000 clones, with about 85% seen only once. Of the sample, around 5.9% is held by the ten largest clones.

As to this clone: The antigen it binds to is not known. It has no much larger one-base neighbor in the sample; base qualities were not kept.

The cysteine opens and the phenylalanine closes a CDR3 of 13 amino acids. Only CDR3 DNA remains: 39 bases, in frame from the first base. CDR1 and CDR2 are read off the germline V gene (reference sequence) as SEHNR and FQNEAQ. Trimming removed 4 bases from V and 2 bases from J, leaving 6 bases between the germline ends. The study at large found these results: Clinical and demographic metadata were provided uncurated, with the amount varying by source and participant.

What was sequenced was peripheral blood. In this chain, TRBV7-9 is recombined with TRBJ1-3, with no D gene named confidently. This TCR was sampled from a woman in her forties with COVID-19, enrolled during active disease. The CDR3 sequence is CASSYSAGNTIYF. The nucleotides read TGTGCCAGCAGCTATAGCGCTGGAAACACCATATATTTT.